Shown below are 17 T cell receptor beta chains from a single sample sequenced in a study of blood T cells in healthy people across ages. The second PCR ran about 6 to 12 cycles with a sample-barcoded 5' primer and J-beta primers. TCRdb passed the 5' RACE reads through MiXCR, listing each CDR3 protein once. This repertoire shows about 1,400,000 distinct CDR3 sequences, 55% to 75% found once; its top ten account for 5% to 7%. Input material: blood. These receptors all stem from a man between 18 and 29 years old in good health.

The CDR3 spells CASTLEQLNQPQHF. In DNA, the CDR3 is TGTGCCAGCACCTTGGAACAGTTGAATCAGCCCCAGCATTTT. The chain carries TRBV7-8 and TRBJ1-5; D unclear. The length of the CDR3 is 14 residues. Germline V CDR1 and CDR2: SGHVS, FQNEAQ. V lost 7 bases and J lost 4, with 14 bases in between.

The chain carries TRBV6-1 and TRBJ2-6; 7 bases match TRBD1. Germline CDR1 is MNHNS and CDR2 is SASEGT. Trimming removed 4 bases from V and 2 bases from J; junction bases left unmatched: 2. This CDR3 spans 15 amino acids. CDR3 DNA sequence: TGTGCCAGCAGTGCAGACAGGGCTGGGGCCAACGTCCTGACTTTC. Its translation: CASSADRAGANVLTF.

The chain recombines TRBV28 with TRBJ1-2; D gene ambiguous. There are 13 residues in the CDR3. Looked up from germline, CDR1 is MDHEN and CDR2 is SYDVKM. Trimming stripped 7 bases from V and 6 bases from J, with 15 bases between. This chain's CDR3 is CASTNLPADGYTF. DNA of the CDR3: TGTGCCAGCACCAACCTACCAGCGGATGGCTACACCTTC.

The chain has TRBV5-1 and TRBJ2-1, with 10 bases lining up with TRBD2. Germline CDR1 reads SGHRS; CDR2 reads YFSETQ. The CDR3 is 16 amino acids. The ends lost 4 bases at V and 6 bases at J; junction bases unmatched: 10. DNA for the CDR3: TGCGCCAGCAGCACAACTAGCGGGGCTTATAGCAATGAGCAGTTCTTC. It specifies CASSTTSGAYSNEQFF.

The chain recombines TRBV4-1 with TRBJ1-5; no clear D. This CDR3 is 16 amino acids long. The V and J ends lost 4 bases and 0 bases respectively, with 13 bases between them. Germline assignment: CDR1 MGHRA and CDR2 YSYEKL. This chain's CDR3 is CASSLESDYSNQPQHF. CDR3 nucleotides: TGCGCCAGCAGCCTAGAATCGGATTATAGCAATCAGCCCCAGCATTTT.

This chain joins TRBV12-3 or TRBV12-4 and TRBJ1-2, with D hard to call. The CDR3 runs to 15 residues. V shed 2 bases and J shed 4 bases, with 14 bases lying between them. The DNA for the CDR3 is TGTGCCAGCAGTTTATCTGAGAGGGTTGGCTATGGCTACACCTTC. Translating it yields CASSLSERVGYGYTF.

This clonotype was observed a handful of times. The rearrangement uses TRBV29-1 and TRBJ2-3, with no clear D. The CDR3 sequence is 16 residues long. The germline gives CDR1 SQVTM, CDR2 ANQGSEA. Trimming removed 3 bases from V and 0 bases from J, with 16 bases in between. CDR3 in amino acids: CSVDVMVQSSTDTQYF. CDR3 in DNA: TGCAGCGTTGATGTCATGGTCCAGAGTAGCACAGATACGCAGTATTTT.

This clonotype was counted once. The rearrangement joins TRBV20-1 to TRBJ2-1; D tentatively reads TRBD1 or TRBD2 (6 bases each). Trimming stripped 5 bases from V and 7 bases from J, with 15 bases between. CDR1 is DFQATT, CDR2 SNEGSKA, per germline (reference sequence). The CDR3 extends over 13 amino acids. The DNA for the CDR3 is TGCAGTGCTCGACTAGGGGGGAGGAATGAGCAGTTCTTC. Amino acid sequence: CSARLGGRNEQFF.

The genes are TRBV3-1 and TRBJ1-6; no firm D call. From germline, CDR1 is LGHDT and CDR2 YNNKEL (reference sequence). The CDR3 length is 13 residues. V lost 5 bases to trimming and J lost 10 bases, with 12 bases between them. CDR3 sequence (DNA): TGTGCCAGCAGCTTGGACGTTTTATCACCCCTCCACTTT. It encodes CASSLDVLSPLHF.

The table lists this clonotype with a few counts. The chain has TRBV29-1 and TRBJ2-7, with 8 bases lining up with TRBD1. The CDR3 has 16 residues. With V trimmed by 1 base and J by 9 bases, 17 bases remained unmatched. Germline CDR1 and CDR2: SQVTM and ANQGSEA. Here the CDR3 DNA reads TGCAGCGTTGAAGTACTCCCAGGGGGCGCGGGAATAGTGCAGTACTTC. Translation: CSVEVLPGGAGIVQYF.

The chain couples TRBV4-1 to TRBJ2-1, with D maybe TRBD1 (5 bases). Trimming cost V 1 base and J 6 bases, with 13 bases left between them. The CDR3 is 15 residues long. The germline CDR1 and CDR2 sequences are MGHRA and YSYEKL. In nucleotides, the CDR3 is TGCGCCAGCAGCCAAGCCCCAAGGGGCTTCAATGAGCAGTTCTTC. Its protein product is CASSQAPRGFNEQFF.

The chain carries TRBV12-5 and TRBJ2-5; 11 bases are shared with TRBD2. The CDR3 extends over 17 amino acids. Trimming at V came to 6 bases and at J to 4 bases, leaving 13 bases not matched to a gene. CDR1 and CDR2 from the germline V gene are LGHNT and FRNRAP. The CDR3 protein is CASGPPASGRPSETQYF. The CDR3 coding sequence is TGTGCTAGTGGGCCCCCGGCTAGCGGGAGGCCCTCAGAGACCCAGTACTTC.

The chain carries TRBV7-2 and TRBJ2-7; no clear D gene. The CDR3 has 14 amino acids. Trimming stripped 5 bases from V and 3 bases from J, with 14 bases between. The V gene's germline CDR1 is SGHTA and CDR2 FQGNSA. CDR3 loop: CASSQRPSLYEQYF. DNA of the CDR3: TGTGCCAGCAGCCAAAGACCGTCCCTCTACGAGCAGTACTTC.

The V and J genes are TRBV5-7 and TRBJ2-4, with 7 positions matching TRBD1. Being an ORF, TRBV5-7 has a function that is uncertain. This CDR3 has 19 residues. Trimming at V came to 3 bases and at J to 0 bases, leaving 15 bases not matched to a gene. CDR3 sequence: CASSYNRDSPLGAKNIQYF. The CDR3 DNA is TGTGCCAGCAGCTACAACCGGGACAGCCCTCTTGGAGCCAAAAACATTCAGTACTTC.

This chain uses TRBV12-3 or TRBV12-4 with TRBJ2-1; D possibly matches TRBD1 or TRBD2 (5 bases each). The CDR3 runs to 15 residues. V lost 7 bases to trimming and J lost 4 bases, with 17 bases between them. This CDR3 reads CASNPLGVAYNEQFF. In DNA, the CDR3 is TGTGCCAGCAACCCCCTGGGGGTGGCATACAATGAGCAGTTCTTC.

This sequence joins TRBV7-9 and TRBJ2-3, with D perhaps TRBD1 or TRBD2 (5 bases each). Trimming stripped 6 bases from V and 8 bases from J, with 15 bases between. CDR1 and CDR2 (germline): SEHNR, FQNEAQ (reference sequence). The CDR3 spans 13 residues. This CDR3 is CASRTGTQGTQYF. The CDR3, as DNA: TGTGCCAGCAGAACCGGGACGCAGGGTACGCAGTATTTT. The full variable domain, its missing parts supplied by reference TRBV7-9 and TRBJ2-3, is DTGVSQNPRHKITKRGQNVTFRCDPISEHNRLYWYRQTLGQGPEFLTYFQNEAQLEKSRLLSDRFSAERPKGSFSTLEIQRTEQGDSAMYLCASRTGTQGTQYFGPGTRLTVL.

The chain employs TRBV24-1 and TRBJ2-2; unclear D gene. CDR3 size: 14 residues. With 4 bases removed from V and 8 bases from J, the gap between germline ends came to 13 bases. Germline values: CDR1 KGHDR, CDR2 SFDVKD. The chain's CDR3 is CATSDLKGQGELFF. CDR3 sequence (DNA): TGTGCCACCAGTGACCTGAAGGGTCAGGGGGAGCTGTTTTTT.